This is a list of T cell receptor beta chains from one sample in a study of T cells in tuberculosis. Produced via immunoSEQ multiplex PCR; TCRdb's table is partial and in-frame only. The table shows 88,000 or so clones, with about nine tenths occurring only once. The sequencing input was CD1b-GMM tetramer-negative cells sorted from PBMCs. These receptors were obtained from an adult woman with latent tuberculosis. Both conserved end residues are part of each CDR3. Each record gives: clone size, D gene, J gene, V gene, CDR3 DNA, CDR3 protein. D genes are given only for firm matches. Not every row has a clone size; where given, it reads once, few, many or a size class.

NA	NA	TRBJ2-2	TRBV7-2	TGTGCCAGCAGCTTGAGGTTTCAAATTAACACCGGGGAGCTGTTTTTT	CASSLRFQINTGELFF
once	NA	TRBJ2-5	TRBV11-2	TGTGCCAGCAGCCATAGGAGGCCAATAACAGGGCTCCGAGGGGAGACCCAGTACTTC	CASSHRRPITGLRGETQYF
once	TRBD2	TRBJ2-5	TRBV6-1	TGTGCCAGCAGTGTACGGCCAAGCGGGGTACAAGAGACCCAGTACTTC	CASSVRPSGVQETQYF
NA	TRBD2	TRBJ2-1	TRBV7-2	TGTGCCAGCAGCTTAACTAGCGGGGGGCCCCCGGTAAATGAGCAGTTCTTC	CASSLTSGGPPVNEQFF
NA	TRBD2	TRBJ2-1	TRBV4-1	TGCGCCAGCAGCCAAACAGAGCGGGGACACAATGAGCAGTTCTTC	CASSQTERGHNEQFF
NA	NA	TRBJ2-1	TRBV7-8	TGTGCCAGCAGCTTAGCGGCTAGCGCTAGGGTCGATGAGCAGTTCTTC	CASSLAASARVDEQFF
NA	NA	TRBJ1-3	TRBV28	TGTGCCAGCAGTCGCGATCAGGGCTCTGGAAACACCATATATTTT	CASSRDQGSGNTIYF
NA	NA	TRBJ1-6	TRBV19	TGTGCCAGTAGAGGGGGCTCCTATAATTCACCCCTCCACTTT	CASRGGSYNSPLHF
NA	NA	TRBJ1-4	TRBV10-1	TGCGCCAGCAGTGAGTCCAGCGCGAATGAAAAACTGTTTTTT	CASSESSANEKLFF
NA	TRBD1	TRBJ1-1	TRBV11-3	TGTGCCATCAAACCGGGACAGGGGGAAGTGGGCACTGAAGCTTTCTTT	CAIKPGQGEVGTEAFF
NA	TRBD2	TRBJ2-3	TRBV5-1	TGCGCCAGCAGCTCGGCCCTAGCGGGGGGACACACAGATACGCAGTATTTT	CASSSALAGGHTDTQYF